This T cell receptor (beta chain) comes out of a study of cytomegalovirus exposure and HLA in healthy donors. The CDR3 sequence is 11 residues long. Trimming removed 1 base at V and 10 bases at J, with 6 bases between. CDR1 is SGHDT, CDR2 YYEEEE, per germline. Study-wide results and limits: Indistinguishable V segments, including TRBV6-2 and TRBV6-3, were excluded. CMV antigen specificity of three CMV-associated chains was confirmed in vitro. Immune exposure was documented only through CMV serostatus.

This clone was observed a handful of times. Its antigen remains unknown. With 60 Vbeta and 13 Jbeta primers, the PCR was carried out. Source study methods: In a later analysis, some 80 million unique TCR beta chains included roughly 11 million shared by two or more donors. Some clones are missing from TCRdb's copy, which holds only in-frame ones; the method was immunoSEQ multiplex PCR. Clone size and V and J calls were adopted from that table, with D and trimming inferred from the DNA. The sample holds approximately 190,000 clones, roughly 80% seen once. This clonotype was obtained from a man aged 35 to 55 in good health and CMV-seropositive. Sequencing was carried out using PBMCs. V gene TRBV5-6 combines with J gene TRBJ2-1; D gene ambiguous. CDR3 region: CASSLQREQFF. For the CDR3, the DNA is TGTGCCAGCAGCTTGCAACGGGAGCAGTTCTTC.